The rows below give T cell receptor beta chains drawn from one sample of a study of blood T cell repertoires in COVID-19. Sequenced by immunoSEQ multiplex PCR; TCRdb stores in-frame clones only, minus some. The table records 65,000 to 90,000 clones, around 91% of them present only once. The sequencing sample was made of peripheral blood. These receptor sequences come from a human donor in a cohort sampled during active COVID-19. Both conserved end residues are part of each CDR3. Fields, in order: D gene, clone size, J gene, V gene, CDR3 length, CDR3 DNA, CDR3 protein. A D gene is named only where the DNA matches it firmly. Rows may omit the clone size; those that give it use once, few, many or a size class.

>TRBD2|-|TRBJ2-5|TRBV4-1|14
TGCGCCAGCAGCCAACCGGGACTAGCGGGTGATACGTACTTC
CASSQPGLAGDTYF
>-|-|TRBJ2-7|TRBV19|13
TGTGCCAGCAGAGGAGCTGTAGGTCGGGAGCAGTACTTC
CASRGAVGREQYF
>-|-|TRBJ1-2|TRBV27|15
TGTGCCAGCAGTTTAAAAGTGGGGGGTTTCTATGGCTACACCTTC
CASSLKVGGFYGYTF
>TRBD1|-|TRBJ1-4|TRBV5-5|16
TGTGCCAGCAGCACCGGGACAGGCGGCCCCAGGGGAAAACTGTTTTTT
CASSTGTGGPRGKLFF
>TRBD1|-|TRBJ1-2|TRBV18|18
TGTGCCAGCTCACCCCAACCGGCGACAGGGCGAGGGTTACTGGGCTACACCTTC
CASSPQPATGRGLLGYTF
>TRBD1|-|TRBJ2-7|TRBV18|14
TGTGCCAGCTCACCCGGGACAGGGTTGTACGAGCAGTACTTC
CASSPGTGLYEQYF
>-|-|TRBJ1-1|TRBV19|16
TGTGCCAGTAGTTCTCGGCTGGTGGAACGGAGAACTGAAGCTTTCTTT
CASSSRLVERRTEAFF
>-|-|TRBJ2-7|TRBV5-6|11
TGTGCCAGCAGCCGGCGGGGCGAGCAGTACTTC
CASSRRGEQYF
>TRBD2|once|TRBJ2-5|TRBV5-1|13
TGCGCCAGCAGCCCGGGGGGGCGGGAGACCCAGTACTTC
CASSPGGRETQYF
>-|-|TRBJ2-1|TRBV21-1|16
TGTGCCAGCAGCAACTGGGCGGGGGCATCCCCAATGTTGCAGTTCTTC
CASSNWAGASPMLQFF
>-|-|TRBJ1-2|TRBV7-9|14
TGTGCCAGCAGCCAACGGACGGGACTCTATGGCTACACCTTC
CASSQRTGLYGYTF
>-|once|TRBJ1-2|TRBV19|14
TGTGCCAGTAGTTGGGGGGGCAGCGAGGGCGGCTACACCTTC
CASSWGGSEGGYTF
>-|-|TRBJ1-5|TRBV19|14
TGTGCCAGTAGTATGGGCGGGGGCGAGAAGCCCCAGCATTTT
CASSMGGGEKPQHF
>-|-|TRBJ1-5|TRBV7-2|12
TGTGCCAGCAGCTCCTTTAATCAGCCCCAGCATTTT
CASSSFNQPQHF
>TRBD1|-|TRBJ2-5|TRBV5-1|17
TGCGCCAGCAGCCTTGGACAGGAACCAAGGTGGCAAGAGACCCAGTACTTC
CASSLGQEPRWQETQYF
>TRBD1|-|TRBJ2-2|TRBV5-6|13
TGTGCCAGCAGCTTCCAGGGGGCCGGGGAGCTGTTTTTT
CASSFQGAGELFF
>TRBD2|-|TRBJ2-7|TRBV6-5|15
TGTGCCAGCAAGGGGGAGACTAGCGGCTCCTACGAGCAGTACTTC
CASKGETSGSYEQYF
>TRBD2|-|TRBJ2-2|TRBV15|15
TGTGCCTCGAAGCTAGCGGGGGGGCCCACCGGGGAGCTGTTTTTT
CASKLAGGPTGELFF
>-|-|TRBJ1-2|TRBV9|11
TGTGCCAGCATCAACAGGGACGGCTACACCTTC
CASINRDGYTF
>-|-|TRBJ1-3|TRBV5-1|13
TGCGCCAGCAAACGGGGCTCTGGAAACACCATATATTTT
CASKRGSGNTIYF
>-|-|TRBJ1-2|TRBV7-3|15
TGTGCCAGCAGCTTAAACCCCCAGGACAGTCATGGCTACACCTTC
CASSLNPQDSHGYTF
>-|-|TRBJ1-2|TRBV7-9|14
TGTGCCAGCAGCCCTATGGGCAAGAACTATGGCTACACCTTC
CASSPMGKNYGYTF